This TCR beta chain was obtained from a study of chemoradiotherapy in HPV16-positive cancers. General study points: During treatment, candidate HPV-specific clones and E7-related motifs expanded in tumor. Functional assays defining HPV-specific T cells used only a couple of HPV16-positive patients.

Trimming removed 4 bases from V and 5 bases from J; junction bases left unmatched: 11. Germline lookup yields CDR1 SGHTA and CDR2 FQGNSA. CDR3 length: 17 residues. A note on this clone: Its cognate antigen is unknown.

Data came from immunoSEQ multiplex PCR; TCRdb stores just in-frame clones and leaves some out. This sample has about 10,000 clones, with about 82% found just once. The rearrangement links TRBV7-2 to TRBJ2-5, with TRBD2 matching over 12 bases. The sequence derives from a human donor with HPV-associated anogenital cancer. The starting material was blood, obtained from a patient who underwent chemoradiotherapy. The CDR3 DNA sequence: TGTGCCAGCAGCTGGACGTCTAGCGGGGGGGGTCGGGAGACCCAGTACTTC. Amino acid sequence: CASSWTSSGGGRETQYF.